These 13 T cell receptor beta chains originate from one sample sequenced in a study of identifying expanded T cells in peripheral blood. Here immunoSEQ multiplex PCR was the method, and the copy in TCRdb shows in-frame clones only, minus some. Among tens of thousands of clones listed, roughly 84% were seen once. Source material: blood. The source of these receptors is a person between 18 and 75 years old in good health.

This clone was counted many times. The chain couples TRBV14 to TRBJ1-1; a weak D match, TRBD1 (5 bases). Per germline, CDR1 SGHDN and CDR2 FVKESK. The germline V and J ends were trimmed by 3 bases and 5 bases, with 13 bases remaining between them. The CDR3 is made up of 14 amino acids. The CDR3 sequence: CASSQVAGWTEAFF. As DNA, the CDR3 is TGTGCCAGCAGCCAGGTTGCAGGGTGGACTGAAGCTTTCTTT. The full variable domain, rest sourced from reference TRBV14 and TRBJ1-1, is EAGVTQFPSHSVIEKGQTVTLRCDPISGHDNLYWYRRVMGKEIKFLLHFVKESKQDESGMPNNRFLAERTGGTYSTLKVQPAELEDSGVYFCASSQVAGWTEAFFGQGTRLTVV.

This sequence joins TRBV19 and TRBJ2-3; TRBD1 is a possible D gene (5 bases). V shed 1 base and J shed 5 bases, with 13 bases lying between them. Germline V gene sequence: CDR1 LNHDA, CDR2 SQIVND (reference sequence). The CDR3 loop spans 15 amino acids. The CDR3 nucleotides are TGTGCCAGTAGTATAGGGGCAGGGTTTGAAGATACGCAGTATTTT. Protein sequence: CASSIGAGFEDTQYF.

The V gene is TRBV6-5, the J gene TRBJ2-7; D remains unclear. V lost 6 bases and J 1 base, leaving 4 bases between the germline ends. The CDR3 sequence is 11 residues long. The germline CDR1 and CDR2 sequences are MNHEY and SVGAGI. The CDR3 bases are TGTGCCAGCAGGGATTCCTACGAGCAGTACTTC. This encodes CASRDSYEQYF.

The chain has TRBV5-1 and TRBJ2-5; D gene uncertain. Between the trimmed V and J ends, which lost 1 base and 5 bases, there was a span of 15 bases. Germline CDR1 is SGHRS and CDR2 is YFSETQ. The CDR3 is 15 residues long. CDR3 region: CASSLNTAGPETQYF. As DNA, the CDR3 is TGCGCCAGCAGCTTGAATACGGCCGGCCCTGAGACCCAGTACTTC.

CDR3: CASSVTGSTEAFF. DNA for the CDR3: TGTGCCAGCAGCGTTACAGGGAGCACTGAAGCTTTCTTT. The genes are TRBV7-3 and TRBJ1-1; a possible D gene is TRBD1 (6 bases). In germline, CDR1 is SGHTA, CDR2 FQGTGA. The CDR3 length is 13 residues. V lost 5 bases and J lost 4, with 11 bases in between.

The V gene is TRBV6-1, the J gene TRBJ2-5; D uncertain. V lost 0 bases and J 8 bases, leaving 7 bases between the germline ends. The CDR3 loop spans 12 amino acids. Per the germline V gene, CDR1 is MNHNS and CDR2 is SASEGT. The CDR3 protein is CASSEAKGTQYF. The CDR3, as DNA: TGTGCCAGCAGTGAAGCAAAGGGTACCCAGTACTTC.

This chain joins TRBV7-2 and TRBJ2-7, with 9 bases matching TRBD1. Germline assignment: CDR1 SGHTA and CDR2 FQGNSA. J gave up 2 bases and V 5 bases, and 4 bases lay outside the gene matches. The CDR3 length is 14 residues. The CDR3 region is CASSLDRGPYEQYF. The CDR3 region has the DNA TGTGCCAGCAGCCTGGACAGGGGACCCTACGAGCAGTACTTC.

The chain joins TRBV7-2 to TRBJ2-1; D remains unclear. Germline assignment: CDR1 SGHTA and CDR2 FQGNSA. The CDR3 totals 16 residues. The V end was cut by 0 bases, the J end by 2 bases, with 11 bases between. The CDR3 here is CASSLAGPVTYNEQFF. The DNA for the CDR3 is TGTGCCAGCAGCTTAGCTGGGCCGGTTACCTACAATGAGCAGTTCTTC.

Here the CDR3 DNA reads TGCGCCAGCAGCCGGGGACTAGCGGGAGACGAGCAGTACTTC. Translation gives CASSRGLAGDEQYF. The chain carries TRBV4-3 and TRBJ2-7, with 14 bases that match TRBD2. The germline V gene encodes CDR1 LGHNA and CDR2 YSLEER. The CDR3 consists of 14 residues. The V and J ends lost 4 bases and 5 bases, in that order; junction bases with no gene match: 1.

The chain couples TRBV6-5 to TRBJ2-5; D unresolved. The CDR3 is 14 amino acids. Trimming took 0 bases from V and 5 from J, leaving 10 bases between them. Germline-derived CDR1 and CDR2 are MNHEY and SVGAGI. In DNA, the CDR3 is TGTGCCAGCAGTTACTCGGGCAGTCGGGAGACCCAGTACTTC. Translated, it gives CASSYSGSRETQYF.

The V gene is TRBV4-1, the J gene TRBJ2-1, with TRBD2 identical over 13 bases. The V and J ends lost 6 bases and 4 bases, in that order; junction bases with no gene match: 6. The CDR3 is 16 amino acids. Germline V gene data show CDR1 as MGHRA and CDR2 as YSYEKL. The CDR3: CASSSTSGRGYNEQFF. The CDR3 region has the DNA TGCGCCAGCAGTTCTACTAGCGGGAGGGGTTACAATGAGCAGTTCTTC.

The chain is built from TRBV5-4 and TRBJ2-2, with D maybe TRBD1 (5 bases). The CDR3 is 13 residues long. In germline, CDR1 is SGHNT, CDR2 YYREEE (reference sequence). V was shortened by 4 bases and J by 8 bases, with 12 bases between the two germline ends. For the CDR3, the DNA is TGTGCCAGCAGCCCTATCCAGGGAGGGGAGCTGTTTTTT. Translated, it gives CASSPIQGGELFF.

The J gene is TRBJ2-3, the V gene TRBV29-1, with D possibly being TRBD1 (6 bases). Deletions cut 4 bases from V and 2 bases from J, with 19 bases between. This CDR3 has 16 amino acids. Looked up from germline, CDR1 is SQVTM and CDR2 is ANQGSEA. CDR3 region: CSVAGADWGSTDTQYF. In nucleotides, the CDR3 is TGCAGCGTTGCAGGGGCCGATTGGGGCTCCACAGATACGCAGTATTTT.